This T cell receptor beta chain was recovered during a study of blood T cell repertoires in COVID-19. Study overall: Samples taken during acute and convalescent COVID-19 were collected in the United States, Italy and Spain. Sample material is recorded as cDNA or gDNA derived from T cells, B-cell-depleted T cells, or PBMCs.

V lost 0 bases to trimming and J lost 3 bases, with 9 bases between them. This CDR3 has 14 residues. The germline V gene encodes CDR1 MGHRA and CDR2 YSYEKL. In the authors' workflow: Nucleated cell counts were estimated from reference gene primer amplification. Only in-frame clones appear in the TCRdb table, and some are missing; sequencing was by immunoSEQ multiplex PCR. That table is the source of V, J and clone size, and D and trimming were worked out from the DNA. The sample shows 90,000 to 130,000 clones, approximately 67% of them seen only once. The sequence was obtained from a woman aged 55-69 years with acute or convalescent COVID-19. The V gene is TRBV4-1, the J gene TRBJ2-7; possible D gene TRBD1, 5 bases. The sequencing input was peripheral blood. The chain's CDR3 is CASSQEAGIYEQYF. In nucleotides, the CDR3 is TGCGCCAGCAGCCAAGAGGCAGGGATCTACGAGCAGTACTTC.